Below, 21 T cell receptor beta chains from the same sample are listed, as sequenced in a study of blood T cell repertoires in COVID-19. Repertoires were generated with immunoSEQ multiplex PCR, while TCRdb's copy carries only in-frame clones and drops some. The sample has 100,000 to 120,000 clones; about four fifths are singletons. The sample taken for sequencing was peripheral blood. These receptors all stem from a woman between 65 and 79 years old with acute or convalescent COVID-19.

The rearrangement uses TRBV7-9 and TRBJ2-7, with 9 bases matching TRBD2. This CDR3 is 15 amino acids long. V trimming: 1 base; J trimming: 6 bases; junction bases outside the gene matches: 7. Germline V gene data show CDR1 as SEHNR and CDR2 as FQNEAQ (reference sequence). This CDR3 reads CASSLDSAGGVEQYF. In DNA form, the CDR3 reads TGTGCCAGCAGCTTAGATTCGGCGGGAGGGGTCGAGCAGTACTTC.

The V call is TRBV30, the J call TRBJ2-2, with D possibly being TRBD1 (5 bases). V gave up 2 bases and J gave up 0 bases, with 7 bases separating them. The CDR3 loop spans 14 amino acids. Looked up from germline, CDR1 is GTSNPN and CDR2 is SVGIG (reference sequence). Written as DNA, the CDR3 is TGTGCCTGGAGTCAGGGCCCGAACACCGGGGAGCTGTTTTTT. This encodes CAWSQGPNTGELFF. Filled out from reference TRBV30 and TRBJ2-2, the complete variable domain reads SQTIHQWPATLVQPVGSPLSLECTVEGTSNPNLYWYRQAAGRGLQLLFYSVGIGQISSEVPQNLSASRPQDRQFILSSKKLLLSDSGFYLCAWSQGPNTGELFFGEGSRLTVL.

This chain uses TRBV30 with TRBJ2-1; possible D gene TRBD1, 5 bases. Germline V lookup: CDR1 GTSNPN, CDR2 SVGIG (reference sequence). The V end lost 0 bases, the J end lost 5 bases, and 14 bases lay between the germline ends. This CDR3 is built from 15 residues. DNA of the CDR3: TGTGCCTGGAGTGTATTGGGCAGGGTCGACAATGAGCAGTTCTTC. It yields the protein CAWSVLGRVDNEQFF.

V gene TRBV19 combines with J gene TRBJ1-5, with D possibly being TRBD1 (6 bases). This CDR3 comprises 15 residues. V was shortened by 4 bases and J by 1 base, with 11 bases between the two germline ends. The germline CDR1 and CDR2 sequences are LNHDA and SQIVND (reference sequence). CDR3 sequence (DNA): TGTGCCAGTAGTACGACAGACAGGAGCAATCAGCCCCAGCATTTT. This codes for CASSTTDRSNQPQHF.

This clone was observed a handful of times. The chain uses TRBV10-3 and TRBJ2-6; D might be TRBD1 (5 bases). Germline-derived CDR1 and CDR2 are ENHRY and SYGVKD. This CDR3 is 14 amino acids long. Deletions cut 3 bases from V and 2 bases from J, with 5 bases between. The CDR3 reads CAISEGAGANVLTF. CDR3 nucleotide sequence: TGTGCCATCAGTGAAGGGGCTGGGGCCAACGTCCTGACTTTC.

This clone has only one observation. The V call is TRBV5-5, the J call TRBJ1-2; D gene uncertain. The CDR3 runs 12 residues. V shed 6 bases and J shed 2 bases, with 8 bases lying between them. Germline CDR1 and CDR2: SGHKS and YYEKEE (reference sequence). CDR3 sequence: CASTIENYGYTF. The CDR3 DNA is TGTGCCAGCACAATAGAAAACTATGGCTACACCTTC.

The chain is built from TRBV5-1 and TRBJ1-1; weak D call: TRBD1 (5 bases). The ends were cut back, 2 bases at V and 6 bases at J, with 11 bases in the middle. The V gene's germline CDR1 is SGHRS and CDR2 YFSETQ. The CDR3 extends over 13 amino acids. The CDR3 nucleotides read TGCGCCAGCAGCTTAGAGGAAGGGGCTGAAGCTTTCTTT. Protein sequence: CASSLEEGAEAFF.

As concerns this clone: The same CDR3 also results from other DNA sequences found in this sample. This rearrangement joins TRBV15 to TRBJ2-7, with 9 positions matching TRBD1. The V gene's germline CDR1 is LNHNV and CDR2 YYDKDF (reference sequence). This CDR3 is 13 amino acids long. V lost 3 bases to trimming and J lost 3 bases; unmatched junction nucleotides: 0. CDR3 region: CATSRDRGYEQYF. CDR3 sequence (DNA): TGTGCCACCAGCAGGGACAGGGGCTACGAGCAGTACTTC.

The J gene is TRBJ2-3, the V gene TRBV5-1; 10 bases map to TRBD2. Germline V CDR1 and CDR2: SGHRS, YFSETQ. This CDR3 spans 17 amino acids. J gave up 4 bases and V 7 bases, and 15 bases lay outside the gene matches. Here the CDR3 DNA reads TGCGCCAGCGGGCCAGCGGGAGGGCCCAGCGGTGCAGATACGCAGTATTTT. This translates into CASGPAGGPSGADTQYF.

V gene TRBV9 combines with J gene TRBJ2-5; 7 nucleotides line up with TRBD2. Per germline, CDR1 SGDLS and CDR2 YYNGEE. CDR3 length: 15 amino acids. Trimming cost V 0 bases and J 3 bases; bases outside gene matches: 5. The CDR3 protein is CASSVDGLAEETQYF. CDR3 DNA sequence: TGTGCCAGCAGCGTAGATGGGCTAGCGGAAGAGACCCAGTACTTC.

Points on this clone: Other DNA sequences from this sample encode an identical CDR3 as well. The rearrangement uses TRBV12-3 or TRBV12-4 and TRBJ1-1; TRBD1 agrees at 10 bases. The CDR3 length is 13 residues. V dropped 6 bases and J dropped 5; count of bases not matched to a gene: 3. This CDR3 reads CASRDRGNTEAFF. The DNA for the CDR3 is TGTGCCAGCAGGGACAGGGGGAATACTGAAGCTTTCTTT.

The chain carries TRBV5-1 and TRBJ2-5; D unresolved. Between the trimmed V and J ends, which lost 2 bases and 7 bases, there was a span of 9 bases. CDR1 is SGHRS, CDR2 YFSETQ, per germline. This CDR3 has 12 amino acids. CDR3 DNA sequence: TGCGCCAGCAGCTTACTTAGTGGGACCCAGTACTTC. As protein: CASSLLSGTQYF.

The chain is built from TRBV7-9 and TRBJ2-7, with TRBD2 identical over 9 bases. The V and J ends lost 3 bases and 6 bases, in that order; junction bases with no gene match: 0. This CDR3 is built from 12 residues. CDR1 and CDR2 from the germline V gene are SEHNR and FQNEAQ (reference sequence). The CDR3 sequence: CASSFSGGEQYF. The CDR3 DNA reads TGTGCCAGCAGCTTTAGCGGGGGCGAGCAGTACTTC.

This chain joins TRBV19 and TRBJ1-4; D gene ambiguous. CDR3 length: 13 residues. In germline, CDR1 is LNHDA, CDR2 SQIVND (reference sequence). Trimming stripped 7 bases from V and 8 bases from J, with 14 bases between. The CDR3, as DNA: TGTGCCAGTACCACCGACTACGGGGAAAAACTGTTTTTT. It yields the protein CASTTDYGEKLFF.

This sequence joins TRBV5-5 and TRBJ2-7; 9 bases line up with TRBD1. The V and J ends lost 0 bases and 4 bases, in that order; junction bases with no gene match: 2. This CDR3 spans 14 amino acids. CDR1 is SGHKS, CDR2 YYEKEE, per germline (reference sequence). For the CDR3, the DNA is TGTGCCAGCAGCTTGGGACAGGGGGAATACGAGCAGTACTTC. Protein sequence: CASSLGQGEYEQYF.

This sequence joins TRBV4-3 and TRBJ2-3; 9 bases are shared with TRBD2. J was trimmed by 8 bases and V by 4 bases; bases with no gene match: 13. The CDR3 is 16 residues long. Germline lookup yields CDR1 LGHNA and CDR2 YSLEER. The CDR3 loop is CASSPLAGGAPGTQYF. The CDR3 DNA sequence: TGCGCCAGCAGCCCCCTCGCGGGGGGGGCACCTGGTACGCAGTATTTT.

The chain couples TRBV10-1 to TRBJ2-7; the match to TRBD1 covers 7 bases. With 0 bases clipped from V and 5 bases from J, the junction kept 7 bases outside the gene matches. The CDR3 length is 15 residues. The germline V gene has CDR1 WNHNN and CDR2 SYGVQD (reference sequence). DNA of the CDR3: TGCGCCAGCAGTGAGTCAGGCAGGGGGTTCGACGAGCAGTACTTC. It translates to CASSESGRGFDEQYF.

The V and J genes are TRBV5-7 and TRBJ1-2; 10 nucleotides line up with TRBD1. TRBV5-7 is recorded as an ORF, its role being uncertain. The CDR3 has 17 residues. Unmatched junction bases numbered 13, after V lost 6 bases and J lost 2 bases. In DNA form, the CDR3 reads TGTGCCAGCACTCCGGGGATGCCGGACAGGGGGAACTATGGCTACACCTTC. Residues: CASTPGMPDRGNYGYTF.

This chain uses TRBV9 with TRBJ1-4, with TRBD1 as a possible D gene (5 bases). The V end was cut by 2 bases, the J end by 4 bases, with 9 bases between. The germline V gene encodes CDR1 SGDLS and CDR2 YYNGEE. This CDR3 is built from 14 residues. CDR3 nucleotides: TGTGCCAGCAGCGTGGGAAGGGGTAATGAAAAACTGTTTTTT. The encoded protein is CASSVGRGNEKLFF.

A note on this clone: A junction boundary mismatches the germline segment, possibly from a read error. The chain recombines TRBV7-7 with TRBJ2-1; 7 nucleotides align to TRBD2. Per germline, CDR1 SSHAT and CDR2 FNYEAQ (reference sequence). The CDR3 extends over 16 amino acids. The CDR3 loop is CASSLAPSSGYNEQFF. The CDR3 bases are TGTGCTAGCAGCTTAGCGCCGTCTAGCGGATACAATGAGCAGTTCTTC. Based on the CDR3 plus reference TRBV7-7 and TRBJ2-1, the full variable domain is GAGVSQSPRYKVTKRGQDVTLRCDPISSHATLYWYQQALGQGPEFLTYFNYEAQPDKSGLPSDRFSAERPEGSISTLTIQRTEQRDSAMYRCASSLAPSSGYNEQFFGPGTRLTVL.

This clone was seen only a few times. The chain employs TRBV29-1 and TRBJ1-1, with TRBD1 as a possible D gene (6 bases). CDR1 and CDR2 from the germline V gene are SQVTM and ANQGSEA. CDR3 length: 14 residues. Trimming removed 7 bases at V and 6 bases at J, with 21 bases between. The CDR3 DNA sequence: TGCAGCGGGGTGACAGGCCCTAGGGGCGCTGAAGCTTTCTTT. Translation: CSGVTGPRGAEAFF.